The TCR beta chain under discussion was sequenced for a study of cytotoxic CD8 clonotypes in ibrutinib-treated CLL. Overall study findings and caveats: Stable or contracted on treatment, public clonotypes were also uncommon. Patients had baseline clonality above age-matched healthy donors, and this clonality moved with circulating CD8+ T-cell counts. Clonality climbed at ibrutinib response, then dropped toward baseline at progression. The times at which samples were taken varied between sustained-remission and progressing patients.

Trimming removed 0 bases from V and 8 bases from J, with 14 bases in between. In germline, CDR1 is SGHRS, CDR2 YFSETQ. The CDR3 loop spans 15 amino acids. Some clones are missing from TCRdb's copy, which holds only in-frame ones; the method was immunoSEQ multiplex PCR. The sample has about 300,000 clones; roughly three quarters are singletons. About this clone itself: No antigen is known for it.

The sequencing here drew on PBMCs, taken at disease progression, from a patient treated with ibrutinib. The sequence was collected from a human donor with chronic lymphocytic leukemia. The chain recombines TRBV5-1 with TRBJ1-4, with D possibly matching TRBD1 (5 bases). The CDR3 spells CASSLEPGVGEKLFF. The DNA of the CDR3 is TGCGCCAGCAGCTTGGAGCCGGGGGTAGGGGAAAAACTGTTTTTT.